The clone carrying this TCR beta chain was recorded once. Its target is not known. Described treatment: some 19 received Ad26.COV2.S at low or high dose, single or two shots; 5 received placebo; per-sample allocation not given. The samples were gathered on day 63 after the first injection of vaccine or placebo. An adult of 18-55 years in Boston served as donor. Vaccination used an Ad26 vector expressing Wuhan-strain SARS-CoV-2 spike. These data originate in a study of Ad26.COV2.S vaccination and SARS-CoV-2 variants. About the study: It was the COV1001 Ad26.COV2.S trial arm that included the donor. Study observations and caveats: The study found similar non-spike TCR breadth in vaccine and placebo recipients.

Trimming cost V 1 base and J 3 bases, with 7 bases left between them. This CDR3 is built from 13 residues. Germline assignment: CDR1 MGHRA and CDR2 YSYEKL. Clones were read by immunoSEQ multiplex PCR, and TCRdb kept only the in-frame ones, dropping some. The sample lists about 470,000 clones, about nine tenths occurring once. The sequence was collected from a person between 18 and 60 years old who received the Ad26.COV2.S COVID-19 vaccine or a placebo. Sequencing used peripheral blood, obtained in a trial of Ad26.COV2.S vaccine versus placebo. The chain employs TRBV4-1 and TRBJ2-7; D gene ambiguous. In DNA form, the CDR3 reads TGCGCCAGCAGCCAAGGCCTGGGCTACGAGCAGTACTTC. It yields the protein CASSQGLGYEQYF.